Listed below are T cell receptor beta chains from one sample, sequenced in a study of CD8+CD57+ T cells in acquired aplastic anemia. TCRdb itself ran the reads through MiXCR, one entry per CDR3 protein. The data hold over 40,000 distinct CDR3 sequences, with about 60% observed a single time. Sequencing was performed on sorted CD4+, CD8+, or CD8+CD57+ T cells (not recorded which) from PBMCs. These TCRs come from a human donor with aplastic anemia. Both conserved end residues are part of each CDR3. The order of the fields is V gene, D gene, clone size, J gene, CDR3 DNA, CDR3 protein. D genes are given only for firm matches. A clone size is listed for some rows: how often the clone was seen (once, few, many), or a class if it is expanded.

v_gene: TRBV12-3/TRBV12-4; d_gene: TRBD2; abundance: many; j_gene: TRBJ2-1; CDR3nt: TGTGCCAGCAGCCCACTAGCGGGGATTGGAAATGAGCAGTTCTTC; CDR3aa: CASSPLAGIGNEQFF
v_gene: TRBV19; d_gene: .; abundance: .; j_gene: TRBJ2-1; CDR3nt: TGTGCCAGTAGTCTTGGGGCCGCCGGGGCAAGTGAGCAGTTCTTC; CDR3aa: CASSLGAAGASEQFF
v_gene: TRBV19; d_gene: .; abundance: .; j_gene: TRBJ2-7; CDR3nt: TGTGCCAGTAGTTCCGCCCCCGGGGGCTACGAGCAGTACTTC; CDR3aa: CASSSAPGGYEQYF
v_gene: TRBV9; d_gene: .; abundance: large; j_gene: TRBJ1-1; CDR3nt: TGTGCCAGCAGCGTAGACTGGAACACTGAAGCTTTCTTT; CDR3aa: CASSVDWNTEAFF
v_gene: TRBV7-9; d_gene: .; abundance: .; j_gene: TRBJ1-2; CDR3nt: TGTGCCAGCAGCTTAGTGCGAAGCGAGGGCTACACCTTC; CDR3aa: CASSLVRSEGYTF
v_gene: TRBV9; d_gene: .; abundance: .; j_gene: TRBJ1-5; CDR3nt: TGTGCCAGCAGCGTAGAAAGCAATCAGCCCCAGCATTTT; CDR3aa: CASSVESNQPQHF
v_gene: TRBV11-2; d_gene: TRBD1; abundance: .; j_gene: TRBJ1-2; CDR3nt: TGTGCCAGCAGCTCTGGGACAGGGGCTCCAAACTATGGCTACACCTTC; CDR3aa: CASSSGTGAPNYGYTF
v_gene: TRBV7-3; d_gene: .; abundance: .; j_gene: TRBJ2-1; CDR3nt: TGTGCCAGCAGCACCCAGAGGAATGAGCAGTTCTTC; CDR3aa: CASSTQRNEQFF
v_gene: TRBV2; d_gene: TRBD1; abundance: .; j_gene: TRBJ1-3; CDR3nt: TGTGCCAGCAGAGGGACAGGCTCTGGAAACACCATATATTTT; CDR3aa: CASRGTGSGNTIYF
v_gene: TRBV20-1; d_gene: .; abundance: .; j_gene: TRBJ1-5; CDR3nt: TGCAGTGAATCGGACAGCCACAATCAGCCCCAGCATTTT; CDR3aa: CSESDSHNQPQHF
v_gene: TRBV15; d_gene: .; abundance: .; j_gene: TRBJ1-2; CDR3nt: TGTGCCACCAGCAGAGATAGATCCTATGGCTACACCTTC; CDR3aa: CATSRDRSYGYTF
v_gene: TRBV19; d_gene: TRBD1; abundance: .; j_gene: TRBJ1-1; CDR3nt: TGTGCCAGTAGTACAGGGGGCGCGGAGGTATCTGAAGCTTTCTTT; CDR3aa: CASSTGGAEVSEAFF
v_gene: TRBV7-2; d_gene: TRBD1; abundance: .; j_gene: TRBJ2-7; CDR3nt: TGTGCCAGCAGCCGGACAGGGAGCTCCTACGAGCAGTACTTC; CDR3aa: CASSRTGSSYEQYF
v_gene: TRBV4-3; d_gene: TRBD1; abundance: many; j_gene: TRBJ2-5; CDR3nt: TGCGCCAGCAGCCAAGACCCCGGGACAGAAGAGACCCAGTACTTC; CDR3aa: CASSQDPGTEETQYF
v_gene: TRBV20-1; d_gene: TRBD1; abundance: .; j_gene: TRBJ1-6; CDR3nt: TGCAGTGCTAGTTTAGGGGGCGCAGGATCACCCCTCCACTTT; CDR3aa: CSASLGGAGSPLHF
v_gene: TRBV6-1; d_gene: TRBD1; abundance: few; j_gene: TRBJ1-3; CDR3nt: TGTGCCTGCCCAGGGGGATATGGAAACACCATATATTTT; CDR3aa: CACPGGYGNTIYF
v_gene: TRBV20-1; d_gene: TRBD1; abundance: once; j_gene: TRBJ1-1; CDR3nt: TGCAGTGCTAGAGATCGAGACAGGGGGGACACTGAAGCTTTCTTT; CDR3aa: CSARDRDRGDTEAFF
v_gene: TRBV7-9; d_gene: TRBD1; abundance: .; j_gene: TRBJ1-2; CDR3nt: TGTGCCAGCAGCTTATCAGGGGGTGGCTACACCTTC; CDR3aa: CASSLSGGGYTF
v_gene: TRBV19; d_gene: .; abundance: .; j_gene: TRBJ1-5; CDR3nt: TGTGCCAGTAGTTCGGTTCTTTTT; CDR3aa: CASSSVLF
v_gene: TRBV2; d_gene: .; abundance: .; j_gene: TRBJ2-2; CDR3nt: TGTGCCAGCAGCTCTCGGACCGGGGAGCTGTTTTTT; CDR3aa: CASSSRTGELFF
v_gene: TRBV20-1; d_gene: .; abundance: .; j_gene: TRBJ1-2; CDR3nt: TGCAGTGCTACCGACAGTAACTATGGCTACACCTTC; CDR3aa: CSATDSNYGYTF
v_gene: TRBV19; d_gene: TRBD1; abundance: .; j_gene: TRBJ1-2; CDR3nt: TGTGCCAGCACACAGGGGAGGGGTTATGGCTACACCTTC; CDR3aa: CASTQGRGYGYTF
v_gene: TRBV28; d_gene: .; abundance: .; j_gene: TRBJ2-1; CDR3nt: TGTGCCAGCAGTTTAAGGGGGTACGAGTTCAATGAGCAGTTCTTC; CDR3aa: CASSLRGYEFNEQFF
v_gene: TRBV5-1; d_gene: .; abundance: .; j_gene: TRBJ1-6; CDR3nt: TGCGCCAGCAGCTTGGACACTTATAATTCACCCCTCCACTTT; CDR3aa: CASSLDTYNSPLHF
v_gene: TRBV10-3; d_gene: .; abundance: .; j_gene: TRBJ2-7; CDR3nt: TGTGCCAGCAGCCCCATTGGGGCGAGAGGCTACGAGCAGTACTTC; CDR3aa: CASSPIGARGYEQYF
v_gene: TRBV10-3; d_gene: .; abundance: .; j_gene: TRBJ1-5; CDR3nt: TGTGCCATCAGTGAGGGGTGGGTGGAGACCCAGCATTTT; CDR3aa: CAISEGWVETQHF
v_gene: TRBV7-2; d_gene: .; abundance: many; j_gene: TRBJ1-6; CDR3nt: TGTGCCAGCAGCTTAGGAGAGGGGAAACAGGATAATTCACCCCTCCACTTT; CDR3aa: CASSLGEGKQDNSPLHF
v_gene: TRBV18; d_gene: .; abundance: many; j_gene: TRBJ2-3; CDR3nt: TGTGCCAGCTCACCGGACAGAGCGGCAGATACGCAGTATTTT; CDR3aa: CASSPDRAADTQYF
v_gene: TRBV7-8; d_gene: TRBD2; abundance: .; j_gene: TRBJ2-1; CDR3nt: TGTGCCAGTACCGTGGGACTAGCGGGGGGCAATGAGCAGTTCTTC; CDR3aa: CASTVGLAGGNEQFF
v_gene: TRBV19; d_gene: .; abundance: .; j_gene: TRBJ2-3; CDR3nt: TGTGCCAGTAGTTTCATCTTAGCGGCGGGGGCTAGGGATACGCAGTATTTT; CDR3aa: CASSFILAAGARDTQYF
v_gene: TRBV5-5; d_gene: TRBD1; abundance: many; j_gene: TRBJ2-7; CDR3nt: TGTGCCAGCAGCTTCGGGACAGGGGACTCCTACGAGCAGTACTTC; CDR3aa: CASSFGTGDSYEQYF
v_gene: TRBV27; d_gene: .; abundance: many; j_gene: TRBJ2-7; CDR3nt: TGTGCCAGCAGGATGGGGGGGACAGGATTCTACGAGCAGTACTTC; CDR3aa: CASRMGGTGFYEQYF
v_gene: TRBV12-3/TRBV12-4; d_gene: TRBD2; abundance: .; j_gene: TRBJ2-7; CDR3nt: TGTGCCAGCCGGGGGGGCGGCTACGAGCAGTACTTC; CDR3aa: CASRGGGYEQYF
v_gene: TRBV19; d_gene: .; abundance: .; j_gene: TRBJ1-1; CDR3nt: TGTGCCAGTAGTGTCGGGGGGCACACTGAAGCTTTCTTT; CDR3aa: CASSVGGHTEAFF
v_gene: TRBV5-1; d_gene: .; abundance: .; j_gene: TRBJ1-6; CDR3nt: TGCGCCAGCAGCTCGGGCCTACCAGAAATGGGTTCACCCCTCCACTTT; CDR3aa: CASSSGLPEMGSPLHF
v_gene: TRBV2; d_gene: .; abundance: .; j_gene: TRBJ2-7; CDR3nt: TGTGCCAGCAGTGAAGCGCTTGGGCGGGACGAGCAGTACTTC; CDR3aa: CASSEALGRDEQYF
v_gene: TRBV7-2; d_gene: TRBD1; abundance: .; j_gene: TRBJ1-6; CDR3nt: TGTGCCAGCAGTCCTATCGGACAGGGGAATTCACCCCTCCACTTT; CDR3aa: CASSPIGQGNSPLHF
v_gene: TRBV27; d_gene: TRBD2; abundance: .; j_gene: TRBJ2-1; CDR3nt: TGTGCCAGCAGTGTAGCGGGAAGTCCCTCCTACAATGAGCAGTTCTTC; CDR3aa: CASSVAGSPSYNEQFF
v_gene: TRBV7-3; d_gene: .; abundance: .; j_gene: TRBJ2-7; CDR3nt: TGTGCCAGCAGCCCCCGTGGCAGGGACTACGAGCAGTACTTC; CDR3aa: CASSPRGRDYEQYF
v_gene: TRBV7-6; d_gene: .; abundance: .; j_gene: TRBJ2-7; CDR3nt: TGTGCCAGCAGCTTAGCCAGCTCCTACGAGCATTACTTC; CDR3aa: CASSLASSYEHYF
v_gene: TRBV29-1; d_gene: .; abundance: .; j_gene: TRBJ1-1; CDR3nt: TGCAGCGCTGGCGGGGCCAGACCAGAAGCTTTCTTT; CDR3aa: CSAGGARPEAFF
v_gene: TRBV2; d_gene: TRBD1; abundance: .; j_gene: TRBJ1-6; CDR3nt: TGTGCCAGCAGGGACAGGGGGCCGAATAATTCACCCCTCCACTTT; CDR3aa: CASRDRGPNNSPLHF
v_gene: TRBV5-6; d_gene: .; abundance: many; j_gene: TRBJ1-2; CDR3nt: TGTGCCAGCAGCTTGGGGCAGGGGCATGGCTACACCTTC; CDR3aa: CASSLGQGHGYTF
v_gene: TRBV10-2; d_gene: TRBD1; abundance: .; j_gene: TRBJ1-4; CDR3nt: TGCGCCAGCGCCGAGGACAGGGGGGTCGTAAAACTGTTTTTT; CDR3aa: CASAEDRGVVKLFF
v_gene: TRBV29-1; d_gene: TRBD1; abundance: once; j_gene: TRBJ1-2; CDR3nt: TGCAGCGGCGCCAAGGGACAGGGGGCAGGGTACACCTTC; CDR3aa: CSGAKGQGAGYTF
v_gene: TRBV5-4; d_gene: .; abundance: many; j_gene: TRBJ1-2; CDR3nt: TGTGCCAGCAGCTTGTTGGTATCGACTTATGGCTACACCTTC; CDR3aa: CASSLLVSTYGYTF
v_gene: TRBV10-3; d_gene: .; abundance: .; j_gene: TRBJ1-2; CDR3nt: TGTGCCATCAGTGAGCCCCACAGGACGCGGAGTATCCATGGCTACACCTTC; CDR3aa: CAISEPHRTRSIHGYTF
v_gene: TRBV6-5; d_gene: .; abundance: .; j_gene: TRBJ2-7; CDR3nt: TGTGCCAGCAGTTACGTAACAGGGAGGGACGAGCAGTACTTC; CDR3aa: CASSYVTGRDEQYF
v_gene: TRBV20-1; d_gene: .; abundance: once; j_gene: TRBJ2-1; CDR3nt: TGCAGTGCACCCCGCGAGCGAGGTTCCTACAATGAGCAGTTCTTC; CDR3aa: CSAPRERGSYNEQFF
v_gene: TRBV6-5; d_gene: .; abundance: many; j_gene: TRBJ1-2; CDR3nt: TGTGCCAGCAGTTACTCGTCCGGAAACTATGGCTACACCTTC; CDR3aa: CASSYSSGNYGYTF
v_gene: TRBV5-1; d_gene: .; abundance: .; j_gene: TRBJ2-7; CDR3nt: TGCGCCAGCAGCACCGGACATGGACCCTACGAGCAGTACTTC; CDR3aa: CASSTGHGPYEQYF
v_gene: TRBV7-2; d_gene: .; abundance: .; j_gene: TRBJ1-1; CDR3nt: TGTGCCAGCAGCCTTACTGAAGCCTTCTTT; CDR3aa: CASSLTEAFF
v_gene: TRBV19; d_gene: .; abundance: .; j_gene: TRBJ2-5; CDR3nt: TGTGCCAGTAGTATCTCAGCTCAAGAGACCCAGTACTTC; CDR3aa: CASSISAQETQYF